Following are 10 T cell receptor beta chains from one sample sequenced in a study of shared clonotypes between healthy human individuals. Here immunoSEQ multiplex PCR was the method, and the copy in TCRdb shows in-frame clones only, minus some. This table holds more than 2,000,000 clones, approximately 92% found once. The sample consisted of naive CD4+ T cells sorted from blood. Subset given: CD45RA+ positively selected. Receptor source: a man aged 18 to 35 in good health.

A remark on this clone: Other DNA variants within this sample encode the same CDR3. The chain has TRBV5-1 and TRBJ2-3; D call uncertain. With 4 bases removed from V and 2 bases from J, the gap between germline ends came to 5 bases. CDR3 length: 12 amino acids. CDR1 is SGHRS, CDR2 YFSETQ, per germline. The CDR3 sequence is CASSPPTDTQYF. CDR3 in DNA: TGCGCCAGCAGCCCCCCCACAGATACGCAGTATTTT.

Written as DNA, the CDR3 is TGTGCCAGCAGCTTAGCCCGTCGTGGTCAGCCCCAGCATTTT. Amino acids: CASSLARRGQPQHF. The rearrangement joins TRBV11-2 to TRBJ1-5; D remains ambiguous. Trimming shortened V by 1 base and J by 6 bases, and 10 bases separated the two germline ends. Germline V lookup: CDR1 SGHAT, CDR2 FQNNGV. The CDR3 is 14 amino acids. Drawing the rest from reference TRBV11-2 and TRBJ1-5, the complete variable domain is EAGVAQSPRYKIIEKRQSVAFWCNPISGHATLYWYQQILGQGPKLLIQFQNNGVVDDSQLPKDRFSAERLKGVDSTLKIQPAKLEDSAVYLCASSLARRGQPQHFGDGTRLSIL.

The CDR3 DNA follows: TGTGCCAGTTCCTTTAAGGGGAACACCGGGGAGCTGTTTTTT. Amino acid sequence: CASSFKGNTGELFF. The chain recombines TRBV6-6 with TRBJ2-2, with D unclear. Germline CDR1 reads MNHNY; CDR2 reads SVGAGI (reference sequence). Between the trimmed V and J ends, which lost 9 bases and 1 base, there was a span of 12 bases. CDR3 length: 14 amino acids.

The chain carries TRBV7-2 and TRBJ2-7, with 16 nucleotides matching TRBD2. Germline V gene sequence: CDR1 SGHTA, CDR2 FQGNSA. The CDR3 sequence is 17 residues long. V trimming: 4 bases; J trimming: 0 bases; junction bases outside the gene matches: 3. The CDR3 protein is CASSWGTSGRASYEQYF. CDR3 nucleotides: TGTGCCAGCAGCTGGGGGACTAGCGGGAGGGCCTCCTACGAGCAGTACTTC.

The chain joins TRBV5-1 to TRBJ1-1, with D uncertain. CDR3 length equals 13 residues. Germline lookup yields CDR1 SGHRS and CDR2 YFSETQ. Trimming shortened V by 5 bases and J by 2 bases, and 10 bases separated the two germline ends. CDR3 DNA sequence: TGCGCCAGCAGACGCACACCAAACACTGAAGCTTTCTTT. It codes for CASRRTPNTEAFF.

The chain has TRBV18 and TRBJ1-6; D ambiguous. Trimming took 6 bases from V and 7 from J, leaving 10 bases between them. Germline V gives CDR1 KGHSH, CDR2 LQKENI. This CDR3 spans 13 amino acids. The CDR3 sequence: CASSLTENSPLHF. DNA of the CDR3: TGTGCCAGCTCCCTCACAGAAAATTCACCCCTCCACTTT.

V and J are TRBV25-1 and TRBJ2-3; 10 bases are shared with TRBD1. J gave up 4 bases and V 4 bases, and 5 bases lay outside the gene matches. Germline assignment: CDR1 MGHDK and CDR2 SYGVNS. CDR3 length equals 15 residues. The CDR3 nucleotides are TGTGCCAGCAGTGCCGGGACAGGGGAAGCAGATACGCAGTATTTT. Translation: CASSAGTGEADTQYF.

Concerning this clone: Additional DNA sequences in this sample encode the identical CDR3. The chain uses TRBV2 and TRBJ1-1, with unresolved D. Trimming took off 3 bases at V and 0 bases at J, with 8 bases between the two ends. Looked up from germline, CDR1 is SNHLY and CDR2 is FYNNEI. There are 14 residues in the CDR3. This CDR3 is CASSDDRVNTEAFF. CDR3 nucleotides: TGTGCCAGCAGTGACGATAGGGTGAACACTGAAGCTTTCTTT.

The chain combines TRBV7-6 with TRBJ2-1, with TRBD2 matching over 13 bases. Germline V lookup: CDR1 SGHVS, CDR2 FNYEAQ. Trimming at V came to 5 bases and at J to 7 bases, leaving 8 bases not matched to a gene. CDR3 length equals 16 residues. The CDR3 here is CASSPAGLAGVNEQFF. DNA of the CDR3: TGTGCCAGCAGCCCCGCCGGACTAGCGGGAGTAAATGAGCAGTTCTTC.

The CDR3, as DNA: TGCGCCAGCAGCTTGACGGGGGCGGATCAGCCCCAGCATTTT. It specifies CASSLTGADQPQHF. The chain joins TRBV5-1 to TRBJ1-5; TRBD1 is a possible D gene (6 bases). CDR1 and CDR2 (germline): SGHRS, YFSETQ. The CDR3 extends over 14 amino acids. Trimming pared 1 base from V and 5 bases from J, leaving 10 bases between.